These T cell receptor beta chains were read from a single sample in a study of cytomegalovirus exposure and HLA in healthy donors. Only in-frame clones appear in the TCRdb table, and some are missing; sequencing was by immunoSEQ multiplex PCR. The table records over 55,000 clones, approximately 92% of them present only once. Material for sequencing was PBMCs. These receptors were obtained from a woman in her twenties or thirties in good health and CMV-seropositive. Both conserved end residues are part of each CDR3. Each record gives: CDR3 length, J gene, clone size, V gene, D gene, CDR3 DNA, CDR3 protein. The D gene is left open where the match is weak. Expanded clones get a size class; other rows say once, few or many, or leave the size out.

length: 14; J: TRBJ2-3; size: NA; V: TRBV6-1; D: TRBD2; DNA: TGTGCCAGCAGCGTAGCGGGTCTCACAGATACGCAGTATTTT; CDR3: CASSVAGLTDTQYF
length: 13; J: TRBJ2-1; size: NA; V: TRBV12-5; D: TRBD2; DNA: TGTGCTAGCCGACTAGCGGTGAACAATGAGCAGTTCTTC; CDR3: CASRLAVNNEQFF
length: 15; J: TRBJ2-7; size: NA; V: TRBV5-5; D: TRBD1; DNA: TGTGCCAGCAGCTTGACAGGGGGAGTGGGGTACGAGCAGTACTTC; CDR3: CASSLTGGVGYEQYF
length: 15; J: TRBJ2-3; size: NA; V: TRBV6-6; D: NA; DNA: TGTGCCAGCAGTTCCTCCGGGACTGTCACAGATACGCAGTATTTT; CDR3: CASSSSGTVTDTQYF
length: 15; J: TRBJ2-7; size: NA; V: TRBV15; D: NA; DNA: TGTGCCACCAGCAGAGATCTCGGAGGAACCTACGAGCAGTACTTC; CDR3: CATSRDLGGTYEQYF
length: 18; J: TRBJ1-1; size: NA; V: TRBV2; D: TRBD1; DNA: TGTGCCAGCGGCCATCTACTAACGCAACCCGGGACAGGGGAAATGGCTTTCTTT; CDR3: CASGHLLTQPGTGEMAFF
length: 15; J: TRBJ2-5; size: once; V: TRBV9; D: NA; DNA: TGTGCCGGCAGCGTTAGCGGAGCGACCCCAGAGACCCAGTACTTC; CDR3: CAGSVSGATPETQYF
length: 15; J: TRBJ2-1; size: NA; V: TRBV11-2; D: NA; DNA: TGTGCCAGCATGAATAGGGGGAGATTCTACAATGAGCAGTTCTTC; CDR3: CASMNRGRFYNEQFF
length: 15; J: TRBJ2-5; size: NA; V: TRBV7-8; D: NA; DNA: TGTGCCAGCAGCAACTACGGGAGTTTAGAAGAGGCCCAGTACTTC; CDR3: CASSNYGSLEEAQYF
length: 15; J: TRBJ1-4; size: NA; V: TRBV5-6; D: NA; DNA: TGTGCCAGCAGCCTATCAGGTGCAACTAATGAAAAACTGTTTTTT; CDR3: CASSLSGATNEKLFF
length: 13; J: TRBJ1-1; size: NA; V: TRBV5-5; D: NA; DNA: TGTGCCAGCAGCCCTTCGGTTAGCACTGAAGCTTTCTTT; CDR3: CASSPSVSTEAFF
length: 13; J: TRBJ1-2; size: NA; V: TRBV28; D: TRBD1; DNA: TGTGCCAGCAGATCACAGGGGGCGAGCGGCTACACCTTC; CDR3: CASRSQGASGYTF
length: 15; J: TRBJ2-1; size: NA; V: TRBV27; D: TRBD2; DNA: TGTGCCAGCAGTTTAATACTAGCGGCCAGGGATGAGCAGTTCTTC; CDR3: CASSLILAARDEQFF
length: 11; J: TRBJ1-1; size: NA; V: TRBV28; D: NA; DNA: TGTGCCAGCCGAGAGAACACTGAAGCTTTCTTT; CDR3: CASRENTEAFF
length: 17; J: TRBJ2-7; size: NA; V: TRBV29-1; D: TRBD2; DNA: TGCAGCGTTGAAGGGTATCGCCTAGCGGGAGGGGCCTACGAGCAGTACTTC; CDR3: CSVEGYRLAGGAYEQYF
length: 13; J: TRBJ2-2; size: NA; V: TRBV15; D: NA; DNA: TGTGCCACCAGCAGAGATATCGCCGGGGAGCTGTTTTTT; CDR3: CATSRDIAGELFF
length: 12; J: TRBJ1-2; size: NA; V: TRBV10-2; D: NA; DNA: TGCGCCAGCAGTGAGTTTCGCTATGGCTACACCTTC; CDR3: CASSEFRYGYTF
length: 17; J: TRBJ2-6; size: NA; V: TRBV4-1; D: NA; DNA: TGCGCCAGCAGCCAAGATTTTATGGAGGCTGGGGCCAACGTCCTGACTTTC; CDR3: CASSQDFMEAGANVLTF
length: 17; J: TRBJ2-2; size: NA; V: TRBV19; D: TRBD1; DNA: TGTGCCAGTAGTACGCAGGCTTTGGTACAGGGGTTCCGGGAGCTGTTTTTT; CDR3: CASSTQALVQGFRELFF
length: 16; J: TRBJ1-2; size: NA; V: TRBV27; D: TRBD1; DNA: TGTGCCAGCAGTCCGGTGGGACAGGGGAGAATGGATGGCTACACCTTC; CDR3: CASSPVGQGRMDGYTF
length: 16; J: TRBJ2-1; size: NA; V: TRBV28; D: NA; DNA: TGTGCCAGCAGTTTATGGGGCCGCACCTATTACAATGAGCAGTTCTTC; CDR3: CASSLWGRTYYNEQFF
length: 16; J: TRBJ1-1; size: NA; V: TRBV1; D: NA; DNA: TGCACCAGCAGCCAAAACAGGGGGCGCACGAAGACTGAAGCTTTCTTT; CDR3: CTSSQNRGRTKTEAFF
length: 13; J: TRBJ2-1; size: once; V: TRBV5-1; D: TRBD2; DNA: TGCGCCAGCAGTCTAGCGGGAGAGGATGAGCAGTTCTTC; CDR3: CASSLAGEDEQFF
length: 14; J: TRBJ2-3; size: NA; V: TRBV6-4; D: TRBD2; DNA: TGTGCCAGCAGTGACCAGTCTAGCGGTTATACGCAGTATTTT; CDR3: CASSDQSSGYTQYF
length: 18; J: TRBJ2-7; size: few; V: TRBV4-1; D: TRBD1; DNA: TGCGCCAGCAGCCAAGGGGTCTTCATACCGGGACAGGGGGGCGAGCAGTACTTC; CDR3: CASSQGVFIPGQGGEQYF
length: 13; J: TRBJ2-7; size: NA; V: TRBV5-6; D: TRBD1; DNA: TGTGCCAGCAGCTTACAGGGGGCCTACGAGCAGTACTTC; CDR3: CASSLQGAYEQYF
length: 19; J: TRBJ2-1; size: NA; V: TRBV4-2; D: TRBD2; DNA: TGTGCCAGCAGCTTCGGACTAGCGGGAGGTGGGAGCTCCTACAATGAGCAGTTCTTC; CDR3: CASSFGLAGGGSSYNEQFF
length: 13; J: TRBJ2-5; size: NA; V: TRBV19; D: NA; DNA: TGTGCCAGTAGGGCCCGTAACCAAGAGACCCAGTACTTC; CDR3: CASRARNQETQYF
length: 15; J: TRBJ2-3; size: NA; V: TRBV9; D: TRBD2; DNA: TGTGCCAGCGGGCGGGGGAGATCTAGCACAGATACGCAGTATTTT; CDR3: CASGRGRSSTDTQYF
length: 15; J: TRBJ1-5; size: NA; V: TRBV19; D: NA; DNA: TGTGCCAGTGAAAGGGGGTATCGGTTTAATCAGCCCCAGCATTTT; CDR3: CASERGYRFNQPQHF
length: 14; J: TRBJ2-1; size: NA; V: TRBV2; D: TRBD2; DNA: TGTGCCAACAGCGTGACTAGCGGGAACAATGAGCAGTTCTTC; CDR3: CANSVTSGNNEQFF
length: 15; J: TRBJ2-2; size: NA; V: TRBV19; D: TRBD2; DNA: TGTGCCAGTAGCACCGGGACTAGTAACACCGGGGAGCTGTTTTTT; CDR3: CASSTGTSNTGELFF
length: 16; J: TRBJ2-3; size: NA; V: TRBV11-3; D: NA; DNA: TGTGCCAGCAGCTCAGGTCAGGGGCCCTCCACAGATACGCAGTATTTT; CDR3: CASSSGQGPSTDTQYF
length: 16; J: TRBJ2-7; size: NA; V: TRBV5-1; D: NA; DNA: TGCGCCAGCAGCTTGGAGGGTAGCGCCTTCTCCTACGAGCAGTACTTC; CDR3: CASSLEGSAFSYEQYF
length: 15; J: TRBJ2-2; size: NA; V: TRBV5-1; D: NA; DNA: TGCGCCAGCAGCTTTCGGAGCCGGGACACCGGGGAGCTGTTTTTT; CDR3: CASSFRSRDTGELFF
length: 14; J: TRBJ2-5; size: NA; V: TRBV11-2; D: NA; DNA: TGTGCCAGCAGCTTAGGAGGTCCCGCTGAGACCCAGTACTTC; CDR3: CASSLGGPAETQYF
length: 14; J: TRBJ2-7; size: NA; V: TRBV5-1; D: TRBD2; DNA: TGCGCCAGCAGCTCCGGGACTAGAAGCTACGAGCAGTACTTC; CDR3: CASSSGTRSYEQYF
length: 13; J: TRBJ2-3; size: NA; V: TRBV6-6; D: NA; DNA: TGTGCCAGCAGTTACTCCAACTTAGATACGCAGTATTTT; CDR3: CASSYSNLDTQYF
length: 15; J: TRBJ2-3; size: NA; V: TRBV30; D: TRBD2; DNA: TGTGCCTGGAGCCGGCTAGCGGGAGTGGCCGATACGCAGTATTTT; CDR3: CAWSRLAGVADTQYF
length: 17; J: TRBJ1-3; size: once; V: TRBV5-4; D: TRBD1; DNA: TGTGCCAGCAGCGAGGACAGGGGCGGATTCTCTGGAAACACCATATATTTT; CDR3: CASSEDRGGFSGNTIYF
length: 17; J: TRBJ2-1; size: once; V: TRBV5-1; D: NA; DNA: TGCGCCAGCAGCTTGGTCGGTAGCGGCAGAGAATACAATGAGCAGTTCTTC; CDR3: CASSLVGSGREYNEQFF
length: 15; J: TRBJ2-3; size: NA; V: TRBV27; D: TRBD1; DNA: TGTGCCAGCAGTTCCCGGGACAGGGGGCTATATACGCAGTATTTT; CDR3: CASSSRDRGLYTQYF
length: 14; J: TRBJ2-1; size: NA; V: TRBV9; D: TRBD1; DNA: TGTGCCAGCAAGGGACAGGGGGCGGCTGGTGAGCAGTTCTTC; CDR3: CASKGQGAAGEQFF